These 23 T cell receptor beta chains share one sample of origin, sequenced in a study of cytomegalovirus exposure and HLA in healthy donors. 13 Jbeta primers and 60 Vbeta primers were used for the PCR. Libraries were prepared by immunoSEQ multiplex PCR; TCRdb keeps only in-frame clonotypes and omits some of them. The table records 110,000 to 150,000 clones, about 72% of them present only once. What was sequenced was PBMCs. The receptors originated from a man aged 35-49 years in good health and CMV-seronegative.

This clone was detected once. V and J are TRBV7-7 and TRBJ2-2; D gene ambiguous. The V and J ends lost 4 bases and 6 bases respectively, with 12 bases between them. The CDR3 has 14 amino acids. Germline CDR1 SSHAT, CDR2 FNYEAQ (reference sequence). The CDR3 sequence: CASSSPKTPGELFF. The CDR3 DNA is TGTGCCAGCAGCTCCCCGAAAACTCCCGGGGAGCTGTTTTTT.

This chain links TRBV10-1 with TRBJ2-5; 9 bases are a match to TRBD2. The CDR3 covers 15 residues. Germline assignment: CDR1 WNHNN and CDR2 SYGVQD (reference sequence). Trimming took 6 bases from V and 2 from J; bases not matched to a gene: 7. Here the CDR3 reads CASSETLAGQETQYF. The CDR3 DNA sequence: TGCGCCAGCAGCGAGACCCTAGCGGGACAAGAGACCCAGTACTTC.

This clone has more than one count but fewer than ten. The rearrangement uses TRBV5-1 and TRBJ2-3; 16 bases agree with TRBD2. This CDR3 region has 18 residues. The germline V gene has CDR1 SGHRS and CDR2 YFSETQ. Trimming at V came to 4 bases and at J to 3 bases, leaving 8 bases not matched to a gene. In DNA form, the CDR3 reads TGCGCCAGCAGCGCGGGACTAGCGGGGGGGCTCTGGACAGATACGCAGTATTTT. Translation: CASSAGLAGGLWTDTQYF.

The rearrangement joins TRBV23-1 to TRBJ2-5, with D perhaps TRBD2 (5 bases). TRBV23-1 is noted as an ORF with a role that remains uncertain. The CDR3 length is 13 residues. Trimming cost V 6 bases and J 2 bases, with 10 bases left between them. The CDR3 spells CASSGGPQETQYF. In DNA form, the CDR3 reads TGCGCCAGCAGCGGAGGACCTCAAGAGACCCAGTACTTC.

CDR3 loop: CAWRGLSDYGYTF. The CDR3 DNA sequence: TGTGCCTGGAGAGGACTTTCGGACTATGGCTACACCTTC. The V call is TRBV30, the J call TRBJ1-2; unclear D gene. This CDR3 region has 13 residues. Trimming removed 3 bases from V and 3 bases from J, with 11 bases in between. The germline V gene encodes CDR1 GTSNPN and CDR2 SVGIG (reference sequence).

As for this clone: A read error may produce the germline difference seen at one junction end. The rearrangement uses TRBV4-1 and TRBJ1-5; TRBD1 matches 9 bases. Germline-derived CDR1 and CDR2 are MGHRA and YSYEKL. The CDR3 length is 15 residues. The CDR3 DNA is TGCGCCAGCAGCCAAATGGGACAGGGAGGACAGCCCCAGAATTTT. This gives the protein CASSQMGQGGQPQNF.

V is TRBV27 and J is TRBJ1-1; D might be TRBD1 (6 bases). The length of the CDR3 is 15 residues. From germline, CDR1 is MNHEY and CDR2 SMNVEV (reference sequence). The V end was cut by 5 bases, the J end by 3 bases, with 16 bases between. This CDR3 is CASSPPGGLDTEAFF. Written as DNA, the CDR3 is TGTGCCAGCAGTCCCCCCGGGGGGCTGGACACTGAAGCTTTCTTT.

The J gene is TRBJ1-1, the V gene TRBV5-1, with D possibly being TRBD1 (5 bases). Germline assignment: CDR1 SGHRS and CDR2 YFSETQ. The CDR3 is made up of 18 amino acids. V lost 1 base to trimming and J lost 3 bases, with 22 bases between them. The CDR3 DNA sequence: TGCGCCAGCAGCTTGTATAGGAGAGTCCAGGGTAGGGACACTGAAGCTTTCTTT. This sequence encodes CASSLYRRVQGRDTEAFF.

The chain has TRBV6-6 and TRBJ2-5, with 15 bases fitting TRBD2. This CDR3 spans 16 amino acids. The trim removed 5 bases at V and 5 bases at J, leaving 6 bases unmatched. From germline, CDR1 is MNHNY and CDR2 SVGAGI (reference sequence). In nucleotides, the CDR3 is TGTGCCAGCAGTCTGCGGACTAGCGGGGGGGTTGAGACCCAGTACTTC. Protein: CASSLRTSGGVETQYF.

This chain joins TRBV29-1 and TRBJ2-3; 9 bases fit TRBD1. Germline trimming cut 6 bases from V and 4 bases from J; bases unmatched to any gene: 8. CDR3 size: 14 residues. CDR1 SQVTM and CDR2 ANQGSEA come from the germline V gene. This CDR3 is CSVNNRGQADTQYF. CDR3 DNA: TGCAGCGTCAATAACAGGGGGCAGGCAGATACGCAGTATTTT.

The J gene is TRBJ1-2, the V gene TRBV9, with 8 bases lining up with TRBD1. V shed 5 bases and J 3 bases; nucleotides not matched to a gene: 6. Germline V gene lookup returns CDR1 SGDLS and CDR2 YYNGEE. This CDR3 spans 14 amino acids. CDR3 sequence (DNA): TGTGCCAGCAGGCCACAGGGGGGGGACTATGGCTACACCTTC. Residues: CASRPQGGDYGYTF.

V gene TRBV5-1 combines with J gene TRBJ2-7; TRBD2 aligns across 7 bases. CDR1 is SGHRS and CDR2 is YFSETQ in the germline V gene. CDR3 length: 15 amino acids. The junction had 9 bases not matched to a gene; V was cut back by 4 bases and J by 2 bases. CDR3 region: CASSPPLAGAYEQYF. The DNA for the CDR3 is TGCGCCAGCAGCCCCCCCCTCGCGGGAGCCTACGAGCAGTACTTC.

The rearrangement joins TRBV9 to TRBJ1-3; D perhaps matches TRBD1 (6 bases). CDR1 is SGDLS, CDR2 YYNGEE, per germline. V gave up 4 bases and J gave up 0 bases, with 14 bases separating them. The CDR3 is made up of 16 amino acids. CDR3 protein: CASSLRTGLSGNTIYF. The CDR3, as DNA: TGTGCCAGCAGCCTCCGAACAGGGCTCTCTGGAAACACCATATATTTT.

The chain joins TRBV7-2 to TRBJ1-1; D is perhaps TRBD1 (5 bases). The V gene's germline CDR1 is SGHTA and CDR2 FQGNSA. The CDR3 has 14 residues. Trimming took off 7 bases at V and 4 bases at J, with 16 bases between the two ends. The CDR3 loop is CASTLEGRVTEAFF. CDR3 coding DNA: TGTGCCAGCACCCTAGAAGGCAGGGTCACTGAAGCTTTCTTT.

The rearrangement joins TRBV10-3 to TRBJ1-1, with D unresolved. Germline V gives CDR1 ENHRY, CDR2 SYGVKD. Trimming left V 6 bases short and J 7 bases short, with 15 bases between. The CDR3 runs 13 residues. This CDR3 is CAISYLGSGEAFF. As DNA, the CDR3 is TGTGCCATCAGCTATCTCGGTAGTGGTGAAGCTTTCTTT.

V usage is TRBV2 and J usage is TRBJ1-1; perhaps TRBD1 as D (6 bases). CDR3 length: 14 residues. Trimming removed 7 bases at V and 4 bases at J, with 16 bases between. Germline V lookup: CDR1 SNHLY, CDR2 FYNNEI. The CDR3 DNA reads as TGTGCCAGCACGGGGGGCCGGGGATCCACTGAAGCTTTCTTT. It translates to CASTGGRGSTEAFF.

The rearrangement joins TRBV11-3 to TRBJ2-1; 11 nucleotides align to TRBD2. The CDR3 sequence is 16 residues long. Germline V lookup: CDR1 SGHNT, CDR2 YENEEA. V lost 5 bases to trimming and J lost 3 bases; unmatched junction nucleotides: 6. As DNA, the CDR3 is TGTGCCAGCAGCCCCCGACTAGCGGGAAGCTACAATGAGCAGTTCTTC. Its translation: CASSPRLAGSYNEQFF.

The chain couples TRBV7-2 to TRBJ2-3, with 10 positions matching TRBD2. Germline assignment: CDR1 SGHTA and CDR2 FQGNSA. Germline trimming cut 0 bases from V and 4 bases from J; bases unmatched to any gene: 1. CDR3 length: 15 amino acids. CDR3 DNA: TGTGCCAGCAGCTTAGCAGCGGGGGGGCCAGATACGCAGTATTTT. This codes for CASSLAAGGPDTQYF.

The chain employs TRBV4-2 and TRBJ1-1, with 11 bases fitting TRBD1. The CDR3 loop spans 16 amino acids. J gave up 5 bases and V 4 bases, and 9 bases lay outside the gene matches. Per germline, CDR1 LGHNA and CDR2 YNFKEQ. For the CDR3, the DNA is TGTGCCAGCAGCCCAAGAGGGACAGGGGGTGAAACTGAAGCTTTCTTT. As protein: CASSPRGTGGETEAFF.

V usage is TRBV5-4 and J usage is TRBJ1-1; 7 bases are shared with TRBD1. With 0 bases clipped from V and 7 bases from J, the junction kept 0 bases outside the gene matches. Germline CDR1 SGHNT, CDR2 YYREEE (reference sequence). The CDR3 loop spans 12 amino acids. The CDR3 sequence: CASSLAGGEAFF. CDR3 DNA: TGTGCCAGCAGCTTGGCAGGGGGTGAAGCTTTCTTT.

V and J are TRBV30 and TRBJ2-3; 9 positions match TRBD1. V shed 0 bases, J shed 4 bases, and the junction held 5 bases outside the gene matches. The CDR3 is 15 residues long. CDR1 is GTSNPN, CDR2 SVGIG, per germline (reference sequence). The CDR3 region has the DNA TGTGCCTGGAGTGTTCCCACAGGGGGCTCAGATACGCAGTATTTT. Translated, it gives CAWSVPTGGSDTQYF.

The rearrangement links TRBV9 to TRBJ2-3; D call uncertain. CDR1 is SGDLS and CDR2 is YYNGEE in the germline V gene. CDR3 length: 13 amino acids. V lost 1 base and J 4 bases, leaving 7 bases between the germline ends. CDR3 protein: CASSVLGSDTQYF. The CDR3 DNA reads TGTGCCAGCAGCGTACTGGGCTCAGATACGCAGTATTTT.

Only one count was recorded for this clone. This chain connects TRBV6-1 to TRBJ2-5, with 7 nucleotides matching TRBD2. With 0 bases clipped from V and 4 bases from J, the junction kept 11 bases outside the gene matches. Germline V lookup: CDR1 MNHNS, CDR2 SASEGT. The CDR3 length is 17 residues. The CDR3 nucleotides are TGTGCCAGCAGTGAAGCGCCCCCGGCTAGCGGTCTAGAGACCCAGTACTTC. Translation: CASSEAPPASGLETQYF.